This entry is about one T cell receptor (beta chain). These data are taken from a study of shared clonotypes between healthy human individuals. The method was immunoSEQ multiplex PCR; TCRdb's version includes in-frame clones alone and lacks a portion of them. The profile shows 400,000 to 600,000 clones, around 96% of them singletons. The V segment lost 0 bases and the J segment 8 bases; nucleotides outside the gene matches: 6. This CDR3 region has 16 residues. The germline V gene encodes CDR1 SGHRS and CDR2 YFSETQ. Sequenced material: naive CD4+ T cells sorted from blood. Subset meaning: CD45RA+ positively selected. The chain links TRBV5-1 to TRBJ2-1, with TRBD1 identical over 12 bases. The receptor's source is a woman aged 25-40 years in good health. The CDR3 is CASSLVPGQGADEQFF. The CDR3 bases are TGCGCCAGCAGCTTGGTTCCGGGACAGGGGGCGGATGAGCAGTTCTTC.